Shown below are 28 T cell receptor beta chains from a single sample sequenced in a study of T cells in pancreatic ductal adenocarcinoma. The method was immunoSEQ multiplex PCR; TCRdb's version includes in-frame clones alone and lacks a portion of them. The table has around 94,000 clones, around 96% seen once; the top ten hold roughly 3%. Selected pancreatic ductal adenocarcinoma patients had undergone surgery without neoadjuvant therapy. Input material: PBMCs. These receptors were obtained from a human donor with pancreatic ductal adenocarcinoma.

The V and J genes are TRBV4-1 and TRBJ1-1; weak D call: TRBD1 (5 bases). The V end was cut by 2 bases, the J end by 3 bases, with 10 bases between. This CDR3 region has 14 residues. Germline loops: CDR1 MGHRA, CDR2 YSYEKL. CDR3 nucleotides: TGCGCCAGCAGCCAATCAGACAGCTACACTGAAGCTTTCTTT. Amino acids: CASSQSDSYTEAFF.

The CDR3 DNA reads as TGTGCCAGCAGTTCCGGGGGGAACCTCATGGGAGCTTTCTTT. This sequence encodes CASSSGGNLMGAFF. This chain joins TRBV27 and TRBJ1-1; maybe TRBD1 (5 bases). Looked up from germline, CDR1 is MNHEY and CDR2 is SMNVEV (reference sequence). This CDR3 spans 14 amino acids. The V and J ends lost 4 bases and 10 bases respectively, with 19 bases between them.

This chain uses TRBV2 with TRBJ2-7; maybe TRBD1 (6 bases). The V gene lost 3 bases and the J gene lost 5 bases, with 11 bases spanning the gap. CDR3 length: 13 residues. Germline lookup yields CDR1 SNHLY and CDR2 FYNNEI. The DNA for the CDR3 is TGTGCCAGCAGTGATTCTAGACAGGACGAGCAGTACTTC. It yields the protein CASSDSRQDEQYF.

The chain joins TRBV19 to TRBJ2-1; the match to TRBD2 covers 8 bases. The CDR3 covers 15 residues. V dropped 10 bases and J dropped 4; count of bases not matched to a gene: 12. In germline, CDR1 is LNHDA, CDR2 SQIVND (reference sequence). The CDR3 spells CATKAGVGTYNEQFF. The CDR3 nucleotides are TGTGCCACCAAAGCGGGAGTAGGTACATACAATGAGCAGTTCTTC.

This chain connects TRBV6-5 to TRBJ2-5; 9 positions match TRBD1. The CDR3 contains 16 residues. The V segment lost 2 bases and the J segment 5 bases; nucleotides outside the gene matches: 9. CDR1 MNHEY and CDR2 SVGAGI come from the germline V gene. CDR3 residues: CASSYGTGKLGETQYF. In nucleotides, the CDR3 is TGTGCCAGCAGTTACGGGACAGGGAAGCTCGGGGAGACCCAGTACTTC.

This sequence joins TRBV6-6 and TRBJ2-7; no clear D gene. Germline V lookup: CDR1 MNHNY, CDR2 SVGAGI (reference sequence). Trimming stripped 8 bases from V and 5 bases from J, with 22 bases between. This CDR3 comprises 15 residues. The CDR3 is CASYLTGSKSNEQYF. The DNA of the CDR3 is TGTGCCAGCTACCTAACCGGGTCAAAATCAAACGAGCAGTACTTC.

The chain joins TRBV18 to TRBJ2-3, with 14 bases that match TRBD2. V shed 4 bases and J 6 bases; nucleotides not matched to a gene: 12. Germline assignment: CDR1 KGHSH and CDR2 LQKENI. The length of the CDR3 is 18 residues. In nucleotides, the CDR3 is TGTGCCAGCTCACTTAAAAGACTAGCGGGAGGGCCGTGGGATACGCAGTATTTT. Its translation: CASSLKRLAGGPWDTQYF.

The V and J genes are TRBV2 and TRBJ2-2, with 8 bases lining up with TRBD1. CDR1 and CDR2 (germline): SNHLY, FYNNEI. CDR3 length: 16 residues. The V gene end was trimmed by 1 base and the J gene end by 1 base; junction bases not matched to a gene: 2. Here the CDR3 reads CASSEVGTGNTGELFF. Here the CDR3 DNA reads TGTGCCAGCAGTGAAGTTGGGACAGGGAACACCGGGGAGCTGTTTTTT.

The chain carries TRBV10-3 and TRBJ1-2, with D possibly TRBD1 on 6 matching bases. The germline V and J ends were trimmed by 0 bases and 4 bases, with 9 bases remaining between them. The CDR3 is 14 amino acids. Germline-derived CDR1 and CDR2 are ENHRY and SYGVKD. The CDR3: CAISESGGGYGYTF. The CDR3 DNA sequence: TGTGCCATCAGTGAGTCGGGAGGGGGCTATGGCTACACCTTC.

The CDR3 loop is CASSRQLVAGDTQYF. CDR3 nucleotide sequence: TGCGCCAGCAGCCGCCAACTAGTTGCGGGGGATACGCAGTATTTT. V is TRBV4-1 and J is TRBJ2-3, with TRBD2 as a possible D gene (6 bases). The germline gives CDR1 MGHRA, CDR2 YSYEKL. The V and J ends lost 4 bases and 6 bases respectively, with 17 bases between them. The CDR3 has 15 residues.

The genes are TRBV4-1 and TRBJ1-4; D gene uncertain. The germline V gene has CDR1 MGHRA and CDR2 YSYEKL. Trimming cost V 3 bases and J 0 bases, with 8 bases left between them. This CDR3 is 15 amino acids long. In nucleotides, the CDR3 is TGCGCCAGCAGCCATTCCCCAACAACTAATGAAAAACTGTTTTTT. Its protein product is CASSHSPTTNEKLFF.

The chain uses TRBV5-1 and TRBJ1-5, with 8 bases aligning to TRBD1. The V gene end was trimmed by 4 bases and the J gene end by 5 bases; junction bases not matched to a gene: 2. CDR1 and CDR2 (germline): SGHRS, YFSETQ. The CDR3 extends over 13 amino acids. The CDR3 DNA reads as TGCGCCAGCAGCGAACAGGGGGATCAGCCCCAGCATTTT. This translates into CASSEQGDQPQHF.

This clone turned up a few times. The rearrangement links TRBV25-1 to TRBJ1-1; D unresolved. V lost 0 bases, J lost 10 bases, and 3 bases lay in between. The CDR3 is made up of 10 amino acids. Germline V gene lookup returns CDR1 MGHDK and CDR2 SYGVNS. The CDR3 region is CASSEYRAFF. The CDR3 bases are TGTGCCAGCAGTGAATACAGAGCTTTCTTT.

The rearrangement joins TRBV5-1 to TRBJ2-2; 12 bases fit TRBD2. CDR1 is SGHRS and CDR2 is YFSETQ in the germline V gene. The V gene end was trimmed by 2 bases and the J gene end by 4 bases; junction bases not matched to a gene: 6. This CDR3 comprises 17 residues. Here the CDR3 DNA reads TGCGCCAGCAGCTTTGCGACTAGCGGGAGCTTCACCGGGGAGCTGTTTTTT. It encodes CASSFATSGSFTGELFF.

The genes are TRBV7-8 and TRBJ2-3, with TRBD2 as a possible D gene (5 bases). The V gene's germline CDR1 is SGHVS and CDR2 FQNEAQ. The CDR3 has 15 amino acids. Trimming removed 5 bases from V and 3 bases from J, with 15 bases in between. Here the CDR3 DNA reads TGTGCCAGCAGCCCTAGGCGGGTGGTTACAGATACGCAGTATTTT. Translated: CASSPRRVVTDTQYF.

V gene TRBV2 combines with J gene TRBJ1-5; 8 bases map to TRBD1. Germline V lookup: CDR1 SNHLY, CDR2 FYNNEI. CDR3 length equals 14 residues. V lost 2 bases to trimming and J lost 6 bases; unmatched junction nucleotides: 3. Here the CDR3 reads CASSEQGAGQPQHF. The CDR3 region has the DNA TGTGCCAGCAGTGAACAGGGGGCGGGTCAGCCCCAGCATTTT. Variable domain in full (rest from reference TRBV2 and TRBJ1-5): EPEVTQTPSHQVTQMGQEVILRCVPISNHLYFYWYRQILGQKVEFLVSFYNNEISEKSEIFDDQFSVERPDGSNFTLKIRSTKLEDSAMYFCASSEQGAGQPQHFGDGTRLSIL.

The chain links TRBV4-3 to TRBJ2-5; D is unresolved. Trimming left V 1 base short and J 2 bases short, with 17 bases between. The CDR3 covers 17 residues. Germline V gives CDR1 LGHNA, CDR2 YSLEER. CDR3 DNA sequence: TGCGCCAGCAGCCAAGTACGAGAGGCACTTATTCAAGAGACCCAGTACTTC. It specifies CASSQVREALIQETQYF.

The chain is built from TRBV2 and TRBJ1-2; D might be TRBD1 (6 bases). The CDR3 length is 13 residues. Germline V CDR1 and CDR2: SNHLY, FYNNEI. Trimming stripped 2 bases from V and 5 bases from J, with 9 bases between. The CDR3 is CASSENREYGYTF. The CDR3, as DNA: TGTGCCAGCAGTGAAAACAGGGAGTATGGCTACACCTTC.

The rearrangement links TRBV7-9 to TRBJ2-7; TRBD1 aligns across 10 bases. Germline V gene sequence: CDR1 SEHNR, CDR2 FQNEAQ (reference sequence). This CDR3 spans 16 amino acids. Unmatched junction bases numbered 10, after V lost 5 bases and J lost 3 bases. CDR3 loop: CASSPLGTGVLYEQYF. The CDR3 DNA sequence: TGTGCCAGCAGCCCCCTCGGGACAGGGGTCCTCTACGAGCAGTACTTC.

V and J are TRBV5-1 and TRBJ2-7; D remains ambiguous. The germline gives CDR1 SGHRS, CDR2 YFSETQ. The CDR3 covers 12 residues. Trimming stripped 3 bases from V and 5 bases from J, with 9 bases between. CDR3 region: CASSYREDEQYF. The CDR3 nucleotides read TGCGCCAGCAGCTACCGAGAGGACGAGCAGTACTTC.

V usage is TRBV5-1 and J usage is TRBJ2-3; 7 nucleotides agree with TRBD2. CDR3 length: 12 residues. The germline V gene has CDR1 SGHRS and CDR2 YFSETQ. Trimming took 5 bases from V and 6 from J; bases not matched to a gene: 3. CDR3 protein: CASSYGGDTQYF. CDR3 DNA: TGCGCCAGCAGTTACGGGGGGGATACGCAGTATTTT.

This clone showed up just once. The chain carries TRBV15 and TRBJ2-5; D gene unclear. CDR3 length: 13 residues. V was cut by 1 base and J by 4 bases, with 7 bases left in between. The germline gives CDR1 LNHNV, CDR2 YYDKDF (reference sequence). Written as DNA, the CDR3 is TGTGCCACCAGCAGAGTCCTAATAGAGACCCAGTACTTC. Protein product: CATSRVLIETQYF.

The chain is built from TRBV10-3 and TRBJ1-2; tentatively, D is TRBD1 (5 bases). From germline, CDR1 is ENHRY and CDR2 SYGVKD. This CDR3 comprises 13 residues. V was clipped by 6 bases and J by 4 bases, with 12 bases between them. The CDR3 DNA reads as TGTGCCATCAGCGAGGGAGGGGCCTATGGCTACACCTTC. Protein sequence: CAISEGGAYGYTF.

The CDR3 coding sequence is TGTGCCTGGAGTGCAGGGACTAGCGGCACAGATACGCAGTATTTT. It translates to CAWSAGTSGTDTQYF. The chain carries TRBV30 and TRBJ2-3; TRBD2 aligns across 10 bases. This CDR3 is built from 15 residues. Trimming took 1 base from V and 1 from J; bases not matched to a gene: 2. The germline V gene has CDR1 GTSNPN and CDR2 SVGIG (reference sequence).

CDR3 in amino acids: CASRHTGDAGNTIYF. The CDR3, as DNA: TGTGCCAGCAGGCACACAGGGGACGCCGGAAACACCATATATTTT. The chain carries TRBV6-6 and TRBJ1-3, with 7 bases lining up with TRBD1. J was trimmed by 4 bases and V by 6 bases; bases with no gene match: 9. The V gene's germline CDR1 is MNHNY and CDR2 SVGAGI (reference sequence). This CDR3 has 15 residues.

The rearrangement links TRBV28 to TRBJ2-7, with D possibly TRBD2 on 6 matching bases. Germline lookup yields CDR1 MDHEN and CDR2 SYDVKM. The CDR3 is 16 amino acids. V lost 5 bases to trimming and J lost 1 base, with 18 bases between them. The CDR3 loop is CASSVLQEGPSYEQYF. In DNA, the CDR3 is TGTGCCAGCAGTGTCTTACAGGAGGGGCCATCCTACGAGCAGTACTTC.

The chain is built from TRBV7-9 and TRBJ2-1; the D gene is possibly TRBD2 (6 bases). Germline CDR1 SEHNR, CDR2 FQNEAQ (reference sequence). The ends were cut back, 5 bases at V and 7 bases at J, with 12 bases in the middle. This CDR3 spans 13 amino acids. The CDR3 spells CASSPGRGNEQFF. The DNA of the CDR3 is TGTGCCAGCAGCCCGGGCCGGGGGAATGAGCAGTTCTTC.

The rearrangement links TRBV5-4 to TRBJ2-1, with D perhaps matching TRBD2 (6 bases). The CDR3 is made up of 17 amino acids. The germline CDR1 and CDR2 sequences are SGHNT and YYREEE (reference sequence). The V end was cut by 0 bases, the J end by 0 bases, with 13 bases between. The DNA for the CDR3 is TGTGCCAGCAGCTTGGCGGGAGTGGCAAGCTCCTACAATGAGCAGTTCTTC. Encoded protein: CASSLAGVASSYNEQFF.